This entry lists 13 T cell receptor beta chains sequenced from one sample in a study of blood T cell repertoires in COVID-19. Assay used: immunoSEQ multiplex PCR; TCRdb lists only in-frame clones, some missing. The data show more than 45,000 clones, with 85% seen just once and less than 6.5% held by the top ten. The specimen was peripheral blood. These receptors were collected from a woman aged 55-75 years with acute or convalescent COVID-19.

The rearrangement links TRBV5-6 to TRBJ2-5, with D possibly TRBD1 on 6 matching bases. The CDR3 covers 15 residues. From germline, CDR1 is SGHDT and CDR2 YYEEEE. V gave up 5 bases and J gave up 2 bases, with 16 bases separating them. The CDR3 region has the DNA TGTGCCAGCAGTCCTATGGGGGACATACAAGAGACCCAGTACTTC. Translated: CASSPMGDIQETQYF.

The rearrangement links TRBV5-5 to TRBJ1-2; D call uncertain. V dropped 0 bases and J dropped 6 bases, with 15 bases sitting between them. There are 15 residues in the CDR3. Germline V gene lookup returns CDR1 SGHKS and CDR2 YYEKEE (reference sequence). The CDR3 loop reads CASSLALTETDGYTF. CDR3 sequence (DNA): TGTGCCAGCAGCTTGGCCTTAACAGAAACCGATGGCTACACCTTC.

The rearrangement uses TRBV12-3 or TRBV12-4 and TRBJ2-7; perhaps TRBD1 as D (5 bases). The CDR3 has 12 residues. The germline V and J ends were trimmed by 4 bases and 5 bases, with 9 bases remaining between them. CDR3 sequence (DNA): TGTGCCAGCAGTTCCGCAGGGAACGAGCAGTACTTC. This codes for CASSSAGNEQYF.

The CDR3: CASSWQGGNETEAFF. CDR3 nucleotides: TGTGCCAGCAGCTGGCAGGGGGGTAACGAGACCGAAGCTTTCTTT. The chain links TRBV3-1 (or the pseudogene TRBV3-2) to TRBJ1-1; 7 positions agree with TRBD1. The CDR3 is 15 residues long. Germline V gene lookup returns CDR1 LGHDT and CDR2 YNNKEL (reference sequence). V dropped 5 bases and J dropped 8; count of bases not matched to a gene: 14.

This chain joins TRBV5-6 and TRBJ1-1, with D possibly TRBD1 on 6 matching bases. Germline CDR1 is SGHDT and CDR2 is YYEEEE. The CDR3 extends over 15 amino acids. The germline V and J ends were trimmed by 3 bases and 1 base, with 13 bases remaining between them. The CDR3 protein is CASSSQGRGNTEAFF. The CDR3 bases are TGTGCCAGCAGCTCGCAGGGGAGGGGGAACACTGAAGCTTTCTTT.

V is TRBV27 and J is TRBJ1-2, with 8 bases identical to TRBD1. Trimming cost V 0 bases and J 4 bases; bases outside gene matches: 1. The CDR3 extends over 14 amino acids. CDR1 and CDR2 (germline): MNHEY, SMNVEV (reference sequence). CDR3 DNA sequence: TGTGCCAGCAGTTTATCCGGACAGGGCTATGGCTACACCTTC. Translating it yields CASSLSGQGYGYTF.

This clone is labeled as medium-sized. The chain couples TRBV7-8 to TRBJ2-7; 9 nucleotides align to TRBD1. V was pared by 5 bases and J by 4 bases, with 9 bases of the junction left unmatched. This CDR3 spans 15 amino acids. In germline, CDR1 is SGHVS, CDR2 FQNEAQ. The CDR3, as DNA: TGTGCCAGCAGCCCCACCATGACAGGGGGTTACGAGCAGTACTTC. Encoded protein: CASSPTMTGGYEQYF.

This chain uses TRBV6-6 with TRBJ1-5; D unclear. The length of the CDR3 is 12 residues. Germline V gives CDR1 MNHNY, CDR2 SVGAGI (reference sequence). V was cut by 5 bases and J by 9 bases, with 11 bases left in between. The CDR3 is CASSAAEGPQHF. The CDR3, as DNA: TGTGCCAGCAGTGCGGCCGAGGGGCCCCAGCATTTT.

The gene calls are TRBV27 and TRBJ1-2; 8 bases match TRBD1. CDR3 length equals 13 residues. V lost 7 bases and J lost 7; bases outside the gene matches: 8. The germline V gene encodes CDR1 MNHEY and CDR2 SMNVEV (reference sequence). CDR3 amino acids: CASTSRGRGGYTF. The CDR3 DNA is TGTGCCAGCACCTCCAGGGGGCGGGGTGGCTACACCTTC.

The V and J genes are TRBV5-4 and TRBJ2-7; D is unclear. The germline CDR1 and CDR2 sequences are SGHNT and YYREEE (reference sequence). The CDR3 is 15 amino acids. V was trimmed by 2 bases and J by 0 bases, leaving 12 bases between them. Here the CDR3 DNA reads TGTGCCAGCAGCTTCTCACAGATGAGCTCCTACGAGCAGTACTTC. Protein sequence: CASSFSQMSSYEQYF.

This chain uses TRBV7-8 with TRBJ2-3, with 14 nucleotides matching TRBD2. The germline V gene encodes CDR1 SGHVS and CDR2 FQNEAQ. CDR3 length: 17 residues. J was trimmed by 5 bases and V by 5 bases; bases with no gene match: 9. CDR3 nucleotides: TGTGCCAGCAGCCCAAGGACTAGCGGGGGGATGGGAGATACGCAGTATTTT. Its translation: CASSPRTSGGMGDTQYF.

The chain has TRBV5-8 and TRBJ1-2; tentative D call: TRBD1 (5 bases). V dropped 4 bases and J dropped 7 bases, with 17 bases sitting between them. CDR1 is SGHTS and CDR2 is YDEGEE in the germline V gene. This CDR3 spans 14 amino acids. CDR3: CASSPRRESFGYTF. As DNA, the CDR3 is TGTGCCAGCAGCCCCCGCAGGGAATCGTTTGGCTACACCTTC. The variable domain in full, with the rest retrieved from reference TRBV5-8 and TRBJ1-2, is EAGVTQSPTHLIKTRGQQATLRCSPISGHTSVYWYQQALGLGLQFLLWYDEGEERNRGNFPPRFSGRQFPNYSSELNVNALELEDSALYLCASSPRRESFGYTFGSGTRLTVV.

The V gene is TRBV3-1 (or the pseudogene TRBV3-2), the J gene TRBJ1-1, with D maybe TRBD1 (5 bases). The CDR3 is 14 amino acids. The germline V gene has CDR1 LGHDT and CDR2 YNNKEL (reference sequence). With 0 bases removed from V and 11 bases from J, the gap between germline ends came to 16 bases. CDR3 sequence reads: CASSQDGRGGDAFF. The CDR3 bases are TGTGCCAGCAGCCAAGATGGGAGGGGTGGAGACGCTTTCTTT.